This T cell receptor (beta chain) emerged from a study of blood T cell repertoires in COVID-19. As handled by the study authors: How many nucleated cells were present was estimated from reference gene primer amplification. Repertoires were generated with immunoSEQ multiplex PCR, while TCRdb's copy carries only in-frame clones and drops some. Clonal size and the V and J genes are those of that table, whereas D and trimming came from the DNA. The sample records about 290,000 clones, roughly 90% being singletons. The CDR3 consists of 14 residues. Germline V gives CDR1 SGHRS, CDR2 YFSETQ. V shed 3 bases and J 4 bases; nucleotides not matched to a gene: 6.

Sequencing used peripheral blood. The clonotype comes from a woman aged 40 to 49 who had recovered from COVID-19. The V and J genes are TRBV5-1 and TRBJ1-1; TRBD1 agrees at 7 bases. DNA for the CDR3: TGCGCCAGCAGCTGGGGACAGATGAGCACTGAAGCTTTCTTT. It yields the protein CASSWGQMSTEAFF.